This TCR beta chain was observed in a study of Graves' ophthalmopathy and Graves' hyperthyroidism (dated by TCRdb to about 2018). About the full investigation: Peripheral blood samples were taken at the time of initial diagnosis, before any treatment was given. TCR beta repertoire signatures were used to distinguish Graves' ophthalmopathy from Graves' hyperthyroidism and to predict progression to ophthalmopathy. In total, approximately 140 blood samples were TCR-sequenced: some 40 ophthalmopathy, some 72 hyperthyroidism and some 17 hyperthyroidism-to-ophthalmopathy patients. To explore V-J signatures distinguishing ophthalmopathy from hyperthyroidism, a discovery set of around 100 patients (roughly 44 ophthalmopathy, roughly 55 stable hyperthyroidism) was enrolled. For independent validation, a separate cohort was made up of 18 to 20 hyperthyroidism patients plus 17 patients who later progressed from hyperthyroidism to ophthalmopathy. In roughly six hyperthyroidism patients, the T-cell repertoires found in thyroid tissue were compared with those found in blood. Following sampling, methimazole starting at 30 mg daily was administered to hyperthyroidism patients, and high-dose intravenous methylprednisolone was administered to ophthalmopathy patients. The approximately 90 discovery patients were divided at random into training and test sets in a 7:3 ratio. The full study reports these points: Ophthalmopathy was separated from stable hyperthyroidism by the 13-signature model with roughly 87% sensitivity and around 81% specificity in cross-validation and with 80%/75% in the test set. In validation, the model predicted ophthalmopathy progression with about 71% sensitivity and 72% to 80% specificity; about a dozen predicted patients were CT-confirmed with GO in a median of roughly 6.8 months. Most expanded thyroid clonotypes with a frequency above 0.001 also appeared in blood, which suggests that blood repertoires may reflect the immune response in the thyroid. Sample size was not predetermined statistically, and investigators were not blinded to group allocation.

This clonotype has ten or more counts. Its antigen is unknown. No clone much larger than this one lies a single base away; base qualities are absent. TCR beta CDR3 regions were amplified from RNA transcripts for repertoire sequencing. The first round of RT-PCR was done with HTBI primers and the Qiagen OneStep RT-PCR kit, and was followed by a second round of multiplex PCR, then size selection and purification. The libraries underwent paired-end sequencing with 100 bp reads on an Illumina HiSeq2000. The paper's data handling went like this. Reads were processed with SOAPnuke, discarding reads with adapters, uncalled bases, mean Phred below 15, or no exact constant-primer or identifier match. COPE v1.2.5 was used to merge high-quality paired reads. Each unique nucleotide sequence was defined as a clonotype, and clonotypes were aligned to IMGT TRB V, D and J references with MiTCR v1.1. The analysis was limited to V-J combinations with a frequency above 0.0001, which together covered just over 98% of the repertoires. For each V-J combination, a TCR clonal expansion and chaos score was defined as F50 clonal expansion divided by the chaos observed in the TCRdist matrix. Welch's t-statistics and random forest were used to reduce features to about a dozen V-J combinations, which were fed into a naive Bayes classifier. The similarity between thyroid and blood repertoires was quantified using the Morisita-Horn index. Through fastp at Q25 and MiXCR, TCRdb rebuilt clones from the public reads, retaining in-frame beta chains. Each entry merges the rows of one CDR3 protein and shows their most common DNA and genes. The V and J calls reflect TCRdb's pipeline rather than the authors' work. The sample data list a few hundred thousand distinct CDR3 sequences, and roughly 21% of these were observed just once. The top ten hold 35% to 55% of the sample.

CDR1 and CDR2 are read off the germline V gene as KGHDR and SFDVKD. Relative to germline, V is 7 bases shorter and J is 0 bases shorter, with 8 bases between their ends. Counted from cysteine to phenylalanine, this CDR3 has 13 amino acids. Only CDR3 DNA is held: 39 bases, read in frame from base 1. Patients with ophthalmopathy had moderately to severely active disease, with a Clinical Activity Score of 3 or more, a NOSPECS grade of 4 or more, and a disease duration of less than 3 months. Patients were excluded if they had other autoimmune diseases, uncontrolled infections, pregnancy or lactation. Diagnosis relied on clinical symptoms, serum thyroxine, TRAb, thyroid ultrasound and orbital computed tomography. Ficoll-Paque density gradient centrifugation was used to isolate PBMCs from approximately 10 ml of fresh peripheral blood. Total RNA was extracted using Trizol reagent, and RNA quality was checked on an Agilent 2100 Bioanalyzer.

The TCR was taken from a woman aged 45-65 years with Graves' ophthalmopathy. Donor details come from another sample of the same person, matched by shared clones. Sample: peripheral blood. The rearrangement joined TRBV24-1 to TRBJ2-5, with TRBD1 as a weak D call on 5 bases. Here the CDR3 is given as CATSWGHQETQYF. The DNA reads TGTGCCACCAGCTGGGGCCACCAAGAGACCCAGTACTTC.